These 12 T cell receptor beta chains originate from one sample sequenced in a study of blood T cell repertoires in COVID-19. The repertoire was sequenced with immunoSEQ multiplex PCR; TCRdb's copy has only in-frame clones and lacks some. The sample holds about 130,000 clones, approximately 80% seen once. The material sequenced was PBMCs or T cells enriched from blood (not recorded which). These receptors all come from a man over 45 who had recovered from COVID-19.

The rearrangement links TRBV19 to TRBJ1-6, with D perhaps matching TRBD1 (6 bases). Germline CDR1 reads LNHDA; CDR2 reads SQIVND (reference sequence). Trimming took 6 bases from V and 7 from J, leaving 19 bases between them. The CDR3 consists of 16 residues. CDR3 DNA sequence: TGTGCCAGTAGACAATCTTCAGTAGGGGGAAATTCACCCCTCCACTTT. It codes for CASRQSSVGGNSPLHF.

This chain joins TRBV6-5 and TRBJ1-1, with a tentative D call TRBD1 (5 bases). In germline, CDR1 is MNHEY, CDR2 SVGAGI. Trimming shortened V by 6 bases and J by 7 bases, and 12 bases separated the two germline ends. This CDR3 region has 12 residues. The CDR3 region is CASSETAIEAFF. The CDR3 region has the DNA TGTGCCAGCAGCGAGACAGCAATTGAAGCTTTCTTT.

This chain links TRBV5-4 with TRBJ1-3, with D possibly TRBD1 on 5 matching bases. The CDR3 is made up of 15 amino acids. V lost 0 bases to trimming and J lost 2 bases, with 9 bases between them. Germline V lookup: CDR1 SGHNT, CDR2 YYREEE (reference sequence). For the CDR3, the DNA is TGTGCCAGCAGCTTGGGGGGGGTGGCTGGAAACACCATATATTTT. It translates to CASSLGGVAGNTIYF.

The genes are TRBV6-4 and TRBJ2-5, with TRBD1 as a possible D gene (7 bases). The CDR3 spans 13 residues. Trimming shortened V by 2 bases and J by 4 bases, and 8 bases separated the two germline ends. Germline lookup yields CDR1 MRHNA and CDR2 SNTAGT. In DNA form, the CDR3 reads TGTGCCAGCAGTGACCAGGGGGGAGAGACCCAGTACTTC. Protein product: CASSDQGGETQYF.

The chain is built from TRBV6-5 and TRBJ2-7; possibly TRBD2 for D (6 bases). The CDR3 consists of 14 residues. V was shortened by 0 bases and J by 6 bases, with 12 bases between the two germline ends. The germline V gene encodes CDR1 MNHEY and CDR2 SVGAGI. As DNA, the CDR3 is TGTGCCAGCAGTTACTCGGGGGGTAGGATCGAGCAGTACTTC. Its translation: CASSYSGGRIEQYF.

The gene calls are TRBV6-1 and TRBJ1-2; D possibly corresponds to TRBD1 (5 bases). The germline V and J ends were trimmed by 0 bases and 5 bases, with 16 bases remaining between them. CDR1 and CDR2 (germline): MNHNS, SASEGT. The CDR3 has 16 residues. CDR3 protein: CASSEAGSEGTYGYTF. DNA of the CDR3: TGTGCCAGCAGTGAAGCGGGGTCTGAGGGGACTTATGGCTACACCTTC.

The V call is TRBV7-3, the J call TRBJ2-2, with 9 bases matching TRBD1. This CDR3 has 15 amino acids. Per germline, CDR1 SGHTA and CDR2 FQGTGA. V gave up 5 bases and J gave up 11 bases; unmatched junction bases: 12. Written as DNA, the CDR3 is TGTGCCAGCAGCACGGGGACAGGGAAAAATAGAGAGCTGTTTTTT. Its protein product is CASSTGTGKNRELFF.

CDR3 sequence: CASSQGGGATDTQYF. DNA of the CDR3: TGTGCCAGCAGCCAAGGCGGGGGGGCGACAGATACGCAGTATTTT. The V gene is TRBV14, the J gene TRBJ2-3; 9 nucleotides align to TRBD2. The germline CDR1 and CDR2 sequences are SGHDN and FVKESK. Trimming removed 1 base from V and 3 bases from J; junction bases left unmatched: 2. CDR3 size: 15 residues.

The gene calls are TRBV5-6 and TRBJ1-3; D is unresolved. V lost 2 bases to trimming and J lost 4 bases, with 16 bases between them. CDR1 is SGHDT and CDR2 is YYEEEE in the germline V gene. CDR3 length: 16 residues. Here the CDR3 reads CASSFGRGSLGNTIYF. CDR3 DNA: TGTGCCAGCAGCTTTGGGCGGGGTTCGTTGGGAAACACCATATATTTT. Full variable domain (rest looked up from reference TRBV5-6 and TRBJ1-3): DAGVTQSPTHLIKTRGQQVTLRCSPKSGHDTVSWYQQALGQGPQFIFQYYEEEERQRGNFPDRFSGHQFPNYSSELNVNALLLGDSALYLCASSFGRGSLGNTIYFGEGSWLTVV.

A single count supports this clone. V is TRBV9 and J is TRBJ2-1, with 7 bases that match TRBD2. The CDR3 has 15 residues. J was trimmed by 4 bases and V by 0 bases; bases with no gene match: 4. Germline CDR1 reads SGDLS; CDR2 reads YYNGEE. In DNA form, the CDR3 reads TGTGCCAGCAGCGTAGACGGCGGGAGATACAATGAGCAGTTCTTC. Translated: CASSVDGGRYNEQFF.

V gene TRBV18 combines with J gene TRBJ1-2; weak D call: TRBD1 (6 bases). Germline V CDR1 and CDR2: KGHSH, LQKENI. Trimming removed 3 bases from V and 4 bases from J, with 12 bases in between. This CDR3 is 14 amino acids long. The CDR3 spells CASSPPQGVYGYTF. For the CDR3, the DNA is TGTGCCAGCTCACCCCCACAGGGCGTCTATGGCTACACCTTC. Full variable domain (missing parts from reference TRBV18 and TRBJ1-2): NAGVMQNPRHLVRRRGQEARLRCSPMKGHSHVYWYRQLPEEGLKFMVYLQKENIIDESGMPKERFSAEFPKEGPSILRIQQVVRGDSAAYFCASSPPQGVYGYTFGSGTRLTVV.

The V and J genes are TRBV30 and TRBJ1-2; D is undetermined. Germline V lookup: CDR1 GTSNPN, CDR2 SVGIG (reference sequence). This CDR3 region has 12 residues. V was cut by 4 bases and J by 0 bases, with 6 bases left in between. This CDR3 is CAWTVTNYGYTF. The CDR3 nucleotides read TGTGCCTGGACAGTTACTAACTATGGCTACACCTTC.